Listed below are T cell receptor beta chains from one sample, sequenced in a study of T-cell memory formation after mild COVID-19. MiXCR, applied by TCRdb to the 5' RACE reads, yields one record per CDR3 protein. The sample yields 90,000 to 130,000 distinct CDR3 sequences, 15% to 20% seen once. The material sequenced was PBMCs or a T cell subset sorted from them (not recorded which). These receptors all come from a man aged 18 to 35 who had mild COVID-19 (a few samples of this study predate the infection). Cell type and time point are not known. CDR3s include the opening cysteine and the closing phenylalanine or tryptophan.

TRBV6-1,CASGRGLLETQYF
TRBV4-3,CASSQAWGIGSPLHF
TRBV6-6,CASRTGGLYGYTF
TRBV12-3/TRBV12-4,CASKGHGYNEQFF
TRBV9,CASSVGLGGTETQYF
TRBV7-3,CASSLRQADTQYF
TRBV4-2,CASSQGGRGTDTQYF
TRBV12-3/TRBV12-4,CASRFGANTGELFF
TRBV10-2,CASSEGRFPYEQYF
TRBV11-3,CASSLNREGEQFF
TRBV5-1,CASSLAWEGSNNSPLHF
TRBV3-1,CASSQDRQGGQETQYF
TRBV3-1,CASRGQNTGELFF
TRBV5-1,CASSSRQGASTGELFF
TRBV12-3/TRBV12-4,CASSSPDRFDIQYF
TRBV4-1,CASSQDAGAGDTQYF
TRBV7-8,CASSPTNPARADTQYF
TRBV6-5,CASSFGTGRTGELFF
TRBV7-9,CASRGGRDTEAFF
TRBV24-1,CATSAAGGGSNEQFF
TRBV4-1,CASSQEGGGPQHF
TRBV20-1,CSARFTSGGPTDTQYF
TRBV29-1,CSVGRGLGSTQYF
TRBV15,CATSRERGTLYEQYF
TRBV2,CASRGDRGDTEAFF
TRBV3-1,CASSQLAGTSGGDEQFF
TRBV3-1,CASSPRGGDTQYF
TRBV7-2,CASSSAWGLKLFF
TRBV5-4,CASSRNQPQHF
TRBV7-2,CASSLQAGGGTDTQYF
TRBV5-1,CASTAKTGPQDTQYF
TRBV5-1,CASSARQGMNTEAFF
TRBV27,CASRRSGTLDNSPLHF
TRBV12-3/TRBV12-4,CASSSWPGQPQHF
TRBV20-1,CSARGPKTADTQYF
TRBV5-1,CASTKGGRETQYF
TRBV20-1,CSALEDSGRYTF
TRBV12-3/TRBV12-4,CASRDRIYNSPLHF
TRBV6-5,CASSSLAGGPDTQYF
TRBV20-1,CSAVSPGQISYEQYF
TRBV2,CATQGGGYYGYTF
TRBV20-1,CSARPLPGQAEDTQYF
TRBV7-3,CASSLGGASYNEQFF
TRBV6-1,CASSERSGGPTGANVLTF
TRBV5-1,CATYSNTDTQYF
TRBV7-2,CASSLPGNNSPLHF
TRBV29-1,CSGVWNTEAFF
TRBV12-3/TRBV12-4,CASSFTGGIETQYF
TRBV11-2,CASSFPGGVGNTIYF
TRBV15,CATSRETGPYEQYF
TRBV6-5,CASRRLTGELFF
TRBV7-8,CASKIRATLYSTDTQYF